This record concerns one TCR beta chain sequence. These data come from a study of blood T cell repertoires in COVID-19. Across the whole study: Sites across the United States, Italy and Spain contributed samples from acute and convalescent COVID-19. T cells, B-cell-depleted T cells, or PBMCs provided the cDNA or gDNA that served as material.

The authors' processing: Amplification of reference gene primers was used by the study to estimate nucleated cell counts. Clones were sequenced by immunoSEQ multiplex PCR, and TCRdb holds only the in-frame ones, with some missing. Clonal size and the V and J genes are those of that table, whereas D and trimming came from the DNA. The sample carries about 140,000 clones, 76% recorded once. This CDR3 comprises 12 residues. V lost 7 bases, J lost 8 bases, and 17 bases lay in between. Germline lookup yields CDR1 DFQATT and CDR2 SNEGSKA (reference sequence). The TCR originated in an elderly woman with active or convalescent COVID-19. The chain couples TRBV20-1 to TRBJ1-2; D call uncertain. The sequenced sample consisted of peripheral blood. DNA for the CDR3: TGCAGTGTTAGTGGGGAGGGAGAGGGCTACACCTTC. This sequence encodes CSVSGEGEGYTF.